This T cell receptor beta chain was recovered during a study of T cell responses to AZD1222 COVID-19 vaccine. Study observations and caveats: Only after the peak T cell response were repertoires sampled. Once two AZD1222 doses were given, Spike-specific TCR breadth and depth went up.

Method: immunoSEQ multiplex PCR; TCRdb's copy keeps in-frame clones and lacks some. The repertoire includes over 100,000 clones, roughly nine tenths of them detected once, and approximately 1.6% sits in the top ten. In this sample, this clone turned up many times. Its specificity is unknown. Germline values: CDR1 LGHNA, CDR2 YNFKEQ. The CDR3 loop spans 19 amino acids. V shed 1 base, J shed 0 bases, and the junction held 6 bases outside the gene matches. The chain uses TRBV4-2 and TRBJ2-2, with 12 bases aligning to TRBD1. The source material was peripheral blood, sampled on day 0 of AZD1222 vaccination. This TCR came from an adult in good health. CDR3 in amino acids: CASSQGGQGARANTGELFF. For the CDR3, the DNA is TGTGCCAGCAGCCAAGGGGGACAGGGGGCGCGGGCGAACACCGGGGAGCTGTTTTTT.